These 22 T cell receptor beta chains were all obtained from the same sample, sequenced in a study of control samples from healthy donors and cancer patients. Generated by immunoSEQ multiplex PCR, the TCRdb table keeps only in-frame clones and is missing some. The sample comprises under 95,000 clones, about nine tenths of which are singletons, and around 0.92% rests with the top ten. The sample was blood. The receptors stem from a woman aged 30 to 39 in good health.

The CDR3 DNA reads as TGTGCCAGCAGCAGCGGACAGGGGGGGGAAAAACTGTTTTTT. Its protein product is CASSSGQGGEKLFF. The rearrangement uses TRBV5-5 and TRBJ1-4, with TRBD1 matching over 10 bases. Germline V CDR1 and CDR2: SGHKS, YYEKEE (reference sequence). Trimming at V came to 4 bases and at J to 8 bases, leaving 5 bases not matched to a gene. The CDR3 has 14 amino acids.

The chain joins TRBV9 to TRBJ2-3; D might be TRBD1 (6 bases). Trimming shortened V by 4 bases and J by 0 bases, and 9 bases separated the two germline ends. Per the germline V gene, CDR1 is SGDLS and CDR2 is YYNGEE. The CDR3 has 14 residues. The CDR3 DNA is TGTGCCAGCAGCAGTGACAGGAGCACAGATACGCAGTATTTT. Protein product: CASSSDRSTDTQYF.

The V call is TRBV6-5, the J call TRBJ1-2; D gene ambiguous. The V end lost 6 bases, the J end lost 3 bases, and 11 bases lay between the germline ends. The CDR3 consists of 13 residues. Germline V CDR1 and CDR2: MNHEY, SVGAGI. The CDR3 protein is CASSPDKYYGYTF. CDR3 DNA: TGTGCCAGCAGCCCCGACAAGTACTATGGCTACACCTTC.

The genes are TRBV27 and TRBJ1-6; no firm D call. CDR1 and CDR2 (germline): MNHEY, SMNVEV (reference sequence). The V end was cut by 2 bases, the J end by 0 bases, with 11 bases between. There are 17 residues in the CDR3. The CDR3 region has the DNA TGTGCCAGCAGTTTACCGACCGGAAGCTCCTATAATTCACCCCTCCACTTT. Encoded protein: CASSLPTGSSYNSPLHF.

The V and J genes are TRBV28 and TRBJ2-3; TRBD1 is a possible D gene (5 bases). V lost 2 bases and J lost 0, with 12 bases in between. The CDR3 length is 16 residues. Looked up from germline, CDR1 is MDHEN and CDR2 is SYDVKM. The CDR3 nucleotides read TGTGCCAGCAGTTTAGTTTGGGGCCGTAGCACAGATACGCAGTATTTT. Translating gives CASSLVWGRSTDTQYF.

In regard to this clone: Other nucleotide sequences from this sample produce the same CDR3. The DNA of the CDR3 is TGTGCCAGCAGTTACTCGGAGAATCAGCCCCAGCATTTT. Translated, it gives CASSYSENQPQHF. J is TRBJ1-5 and V is TRBV6-5, with D uncertain. CDR1 and CDR2 (germline): MNHEY, SVGAGI. The CDR3 consists of 13 residues. V lost 0 bases and J lost 4, with 4 bases in between.

The J gene is TRBJ1-4, the V gene TRBV5-1; TRBD1 is a possible D gene (5 bases). V gave up 4 bases and J gave up 4 bases, with 17 bases separating them. The CDR3 has 16 residues. The germline V gene has CDR1 SGHRS and CDR2 YFSETQ. The DNA for the CDR3 is TGCGCCAGCAGCCCGGCGGTCGGGGCTGTTAATGAAAAACTGTTTTTT. Its protein is CASSPAVGAVNEKLFF.

The CDR3 region has the DNA TGTGCCAGCAGGCCAGGGGAAAGCTCTGGGGCCAACGTCCTGACTTTC. Translated, it gives CASRPGESSGANVLTF. The genes are TRBV28 and TRBJ2-6, with a tentative D call TRBD1 (6 bases). The CDR3 sequence is 16 residues long. Trimming shortened V by 6 bases and J by 0 bases, and 12 bases separated the two germline ends. CDR1 is MDHEN, CDR2 SYDVKM, per germline.

The chain links TRBV4-2 to TRBJ2-1; 7 positions match TRBD2. J was trimmed by 3 bases and V by 4 bases; bases with no gene match: 12. CDR3 length: 17 amino acids. Germline CDR1 reads LGHNA; CDR2 reads YNFKEQ. CDR3 region: CASSPRGEGGFYNEQFF. CDR3 nucleotides: TGTGCCAGCAGCCCGCGCGGGGAGGGAGGATTCTACAATGAGCAGTTCTTC.

The chain carries TRBV25-1 and TRBJ1-6; TRBD1 matches at 9 bases. Germline loops: CDR1 MGHDK, CDR2 SYGVNS. The CDR3 has 16 residues. Unmatched junction bases numbered 10, after V lost 6 bases and J lost 7 bases. The CDR3 coding sequence is TGTGCCAGCAGGCTTCAGACAGGGGGGGGGAATTCACCCCTCCACTTT. It yields the protein CASRLQTGGGNSPLHF.

This rearrangement joins TRBV6-2 or TRBV6-3 to TRBJ2-1, with a possible D match to TRBD2 (5 bases). The CDR3 contains 13 residues. Trimming took 2 bases from V and 9 from J, leaving 11 bases between them. The germline CDR1 and CDR2 sequences are MNHEY and SVGEGT. As DNA, the CDR3 is TGTGCCAGCAGTTACGCCGGAGGAGGTGAGCAGTTCTTC. This translates into CASSYAGGGEQFF.

The CDR3 reads CASSDGVDNEQFF. The CDR3 nucleotides are TGTGCCAGCAGTGATGGGGTCGACAATGAGCAGTTCTTC. The chain combines TRBV2 with TRBJ2-1, with D uncertain. V was clipped by 3 bases and J by 5 bases, with 8 bases between them. In germline, CDR1 is SNHLY, CDR2 FYNNEI. The CDR3 totals 13 residues.

The gene calls are TRBV10-1 and TRBJ2-2, with D maybe TRBD1 (5 bases). Per the germline V gene, CDR1 is WNHNN and CDR2 is SYGVQD (reference sequence). V was clipped by 8 bases and J by 5 bases, with 15 bases between them. The CDR3 has 14 amino acids. CDR3 nucleotides: TGCGCCAGCGGGGAAGCAGGGATAACCGGGGAGCTGTTTTTT. Its protein is CASGEAGITGELFF.

The chain is built from TRBV5-5 and TRBJ2-3; 11 nucleotides align to TRBD2. The CDR3 is 15 residues long. Germline V gene lookup returns CDR1 SGHKS and CDR2 YYEKEE (reference sequence). V was clipped by 0 bases and J by 6 bases; unmatched bases: 3. This chain's CDR3 is CASSLVTSGGDTQYF. As DNA, the CDR3 is TGTGCCAGCAGCTTGGTTACTAGCGGGGGTGATACGCAGTATTTT.

This clone was seen a handful of times. The chain joins TRBV30 to TRBJ1-3; weak D call: TRBD1 (5 bases). Trimming stripped 1 base from V and 0 bases from J, with 13 bases between. CDR1 GTSNPN and CDR2 SVGIG come from the germline V gene (reference sequence). The CDR3 covers 16 residues. The CDR3 DNA reads as TGTGCCTGGAGTGGGGGGGGGATCCTCTCTGGAAACACCATATATTTT. Its protein is CAWSGGGILSGNTIYF.

The chain couples TRBV19 to TRBJ2-3; D remains unclear. V was clipped by 4 bases and J by 4 bases, with 9 bases between them. This CDR3 is built from 13 residues. Germline lookup yields CDR1 LNHDA and CDR2 SQIVND (reference sequence). In nucleotides, the CDR3 is TGTGCCAGTAGTACCCGGAGCGCAGATACGCAGTATTTT. Amino acid sequence: CASSTRSADTQYF.

This sequence joins TRBV7-2 and TRBJ2-1; 7 bases agree with TRBD2. The CDR3 has 15 amino acids. Per the germline V gene, CDR1 is SGHTA and CDR2 is FQGNSA. J lost 2 bases, V lost 1 base, and 2 bases had no gene match. The CDR3 nucleotides read TGTGCCAGCAGCTTAGTAGCGGGTACCTACAATGAGCAGTTCTTC. Its protein is CASSLVAGTYNEQFF.

The rearrangement uses TRBV19 and TRBJ1-3; D is perhaps TRBD1 (6 bases). CDR1 LNHDA and CDR2 SQIVND come from the germline V gene (reference sequence). CDR3 length: 14 residues. V was pared by 3 bases and J by 2 bases, with 8 bases between. The CDR3 loop is CASSIGGTGNTIYF. CDR3 in DNA: TGTGCCAGTAGTATCGGGGGCACTGGAAACACCATATATTTT.

In this sample, this clone turned up once. V and J are TRBV7-9 and TRBJ1-2; perhaps TRBD1 as D (5 bases). The length of the CDR3 is 14 residues. CDR1 is SEHNR and CDR2 is FQNEAQ in the germline V gene (reference sequence). Trimming stripped 1 base from V and 7 bases from J, with 13 bases between. The CDR3 DNA reads TGTGCCAGCAGCTTAGACCCGGGGACGGCTGGCTACACCTTC. Its protein product is CASSLDPGTAGYTF.

In its sample, this clone was seen once. The chain joins TRBV9 to TRBJ1-4, with a possible D match to TRBD1 (5 bases). V was clipped by 3 bases and J by 7 bases, with 13 bases between them. Germline CDR1 SGDLS, CDR2 YYNGEE. This CDR3 contains 14 residues. CDR3 DNA: TGTGCCAGCAGCGCAAAAACAGGCGTTGAAAAACTGTTTTTT. This encodes CASSAKTGVEKLFF.

V and J are TRBV6-5 and TRBJ1-5; possible D gene TRBD1, 6 bases. The CDR3 length is 14 residues. V was clipped by 10 bases and J by 5 bases, with 18 bases between them. Germline-derived CDR1 and CDR2 are MNHEY and SVGAGI. The CDR3 sequence: CATGKGESYQPQHF. As DNA, the CDR3 is TGTGCCACCGGAAAGGGGGAATCCTATCAGCCCCAGCATTTT.

The chain uses TRBV19 and TRBJ2-7, with TRBD2 identical over 9 bases. The ends lost 5 bases at V and 3 bases at J; junction bases unmatched: 8. The CDR3 totals 15 residues. The germline V gene encodes CDR1 LNHDA and CDR2 SQIVND (reference sequence). In DNA form, the CDR3 reads TGTGCCAGTAGTGAAGTAGCGGGGGAGCGCTACGAGCAGTACTTC. Residues: CASSEVAGERYEQYF.